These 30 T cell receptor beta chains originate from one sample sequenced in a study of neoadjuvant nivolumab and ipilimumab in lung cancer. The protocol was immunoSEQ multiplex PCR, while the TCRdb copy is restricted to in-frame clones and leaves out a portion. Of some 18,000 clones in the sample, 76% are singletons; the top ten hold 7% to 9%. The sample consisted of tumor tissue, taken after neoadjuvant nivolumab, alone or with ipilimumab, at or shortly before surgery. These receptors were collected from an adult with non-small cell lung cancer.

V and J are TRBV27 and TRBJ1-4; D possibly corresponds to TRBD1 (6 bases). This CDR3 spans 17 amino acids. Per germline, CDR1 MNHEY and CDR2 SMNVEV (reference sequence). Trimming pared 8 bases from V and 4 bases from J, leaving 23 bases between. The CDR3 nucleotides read TGTGCCAGCGGTCCGCCGCAAAGGACAGCTTATAATGAAAAACTGTTTTTT. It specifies CASGPPQRTAYNEKLFF.

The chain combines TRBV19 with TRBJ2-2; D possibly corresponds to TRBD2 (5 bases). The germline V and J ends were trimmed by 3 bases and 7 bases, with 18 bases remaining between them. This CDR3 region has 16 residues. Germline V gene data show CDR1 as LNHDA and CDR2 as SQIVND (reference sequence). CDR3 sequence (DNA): TGTGCCAGTAGTATCCAGCGGCCAGGAGGTATCGGGGAGCTGTTTTTT. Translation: CASSIQRPGGIGELFF.

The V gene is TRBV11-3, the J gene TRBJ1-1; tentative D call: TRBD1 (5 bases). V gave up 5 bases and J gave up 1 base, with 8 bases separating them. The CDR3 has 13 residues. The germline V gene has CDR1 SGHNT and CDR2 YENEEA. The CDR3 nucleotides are TGTGCCAGCAGCCACGGGGGGAACACTGAAGCTTTCTTT. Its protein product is CASSHGGNTEAFF.

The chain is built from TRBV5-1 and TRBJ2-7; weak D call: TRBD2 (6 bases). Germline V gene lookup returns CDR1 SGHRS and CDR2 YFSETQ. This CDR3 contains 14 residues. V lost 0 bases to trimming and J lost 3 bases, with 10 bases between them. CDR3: CASSLAARGYEQYF. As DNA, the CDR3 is TGCGCCAGCAGCTTGGCGGCGCGGGGCTACGAGCAGTACTTC.

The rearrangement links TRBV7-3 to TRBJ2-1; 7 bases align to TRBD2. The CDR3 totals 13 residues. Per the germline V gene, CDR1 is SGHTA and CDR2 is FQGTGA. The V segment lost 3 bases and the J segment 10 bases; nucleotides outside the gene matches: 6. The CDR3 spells CASSLTPGREQFF. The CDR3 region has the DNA TGTGCCAGCAGCTTGACCCCCGGGAGGGAGCAGTTCTTC.

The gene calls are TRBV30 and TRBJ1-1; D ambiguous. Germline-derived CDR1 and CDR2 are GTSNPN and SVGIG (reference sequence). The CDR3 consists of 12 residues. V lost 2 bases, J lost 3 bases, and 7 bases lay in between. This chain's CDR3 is CAWSYVYTEAFF. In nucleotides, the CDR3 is TGTGCCTGGAGTTACGTCTACACTGAAGCTTTCTTT.

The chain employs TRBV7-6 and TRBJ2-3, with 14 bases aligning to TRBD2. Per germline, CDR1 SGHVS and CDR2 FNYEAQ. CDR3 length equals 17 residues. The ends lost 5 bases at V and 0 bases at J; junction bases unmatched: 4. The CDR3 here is CASSAGLAGASTDTQYF. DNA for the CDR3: TGTGCCAGCAGCGCGGGACTAGCGGGAGCTAGCACAGATACGCAGTATTTT.

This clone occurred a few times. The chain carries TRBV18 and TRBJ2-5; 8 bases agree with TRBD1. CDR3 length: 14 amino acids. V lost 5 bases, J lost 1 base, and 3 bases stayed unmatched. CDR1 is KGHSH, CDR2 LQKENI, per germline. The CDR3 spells CASSAGQAQETQYF. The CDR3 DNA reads TGTGCCAGCTCAGCGGGACAGGCCCAAGAGACCCAGTACTTC.

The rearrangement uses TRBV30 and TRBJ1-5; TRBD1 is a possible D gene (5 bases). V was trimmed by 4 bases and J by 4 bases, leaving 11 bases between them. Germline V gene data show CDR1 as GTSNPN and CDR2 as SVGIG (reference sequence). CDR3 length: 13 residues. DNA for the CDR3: TGTGCCTGGAACGGGGGGGGGAATCAGCCCCAGCATTTT. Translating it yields CAWNGGGNQPQHF.

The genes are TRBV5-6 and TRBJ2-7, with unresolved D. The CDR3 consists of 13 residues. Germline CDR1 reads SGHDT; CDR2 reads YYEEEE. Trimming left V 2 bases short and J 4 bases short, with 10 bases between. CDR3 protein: CASSFPKSYEQYF. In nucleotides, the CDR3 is TGTGCCAGCAGCTTTCCAAAGTCTTACGAGCAGTACTTC.

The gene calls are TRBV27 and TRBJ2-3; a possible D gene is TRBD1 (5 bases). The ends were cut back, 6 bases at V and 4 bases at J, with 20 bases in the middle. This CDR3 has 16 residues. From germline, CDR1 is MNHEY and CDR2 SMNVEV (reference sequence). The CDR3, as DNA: TGTGCCAGCAGCCCAGGACGGACATTTAGGGCAGATACGCAGTATTTT. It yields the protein CASSPGRTFRADTQYF.

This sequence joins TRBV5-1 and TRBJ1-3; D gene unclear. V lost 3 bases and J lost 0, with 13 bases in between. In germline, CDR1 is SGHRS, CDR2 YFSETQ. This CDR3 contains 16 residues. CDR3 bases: TGCGCCAGCAGCTCGGGTTTGGGTAGCTCTGGAAACACCATATATTTT. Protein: CASSSGLGSSGNTIYF.

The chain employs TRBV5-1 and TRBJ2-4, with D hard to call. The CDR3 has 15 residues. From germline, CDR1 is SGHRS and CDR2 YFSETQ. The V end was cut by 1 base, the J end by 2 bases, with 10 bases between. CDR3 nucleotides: TGCGCCAGCAGCTTGACTACGCGGACCAAAAACATTCAGTACTTC. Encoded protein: CASSLTTRTKNIQYF.

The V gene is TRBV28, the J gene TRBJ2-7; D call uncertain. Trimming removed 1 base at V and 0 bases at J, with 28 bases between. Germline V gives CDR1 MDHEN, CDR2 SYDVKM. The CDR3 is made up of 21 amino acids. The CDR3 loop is CASSLSKSSTGLVPDSYEQYF. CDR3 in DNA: TGTGCCAGCAGTTTATCGAAATCTTCGACCGGGCTCGTCCCAGACTCCTACGAGCAGTACTTC. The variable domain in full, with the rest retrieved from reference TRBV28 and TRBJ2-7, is DVKVTQSSRYLVKRTGEKVFLECVQDMDHENMFWYRQDPGLGLRLIYFSYDVKMKEKGDIPEGYSVSREKKERFSLILESASTNQTSMYLCASSLSKSSTGLVPDSYEQYFGPGTRLTVT.

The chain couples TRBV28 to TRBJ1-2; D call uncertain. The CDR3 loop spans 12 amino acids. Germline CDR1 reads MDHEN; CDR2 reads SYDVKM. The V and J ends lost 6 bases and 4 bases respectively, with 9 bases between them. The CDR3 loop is CASSLSTYGYTF. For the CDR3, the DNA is TGTGCCAGCAGCCTCTCCACCTATGGCTACACCTTC.

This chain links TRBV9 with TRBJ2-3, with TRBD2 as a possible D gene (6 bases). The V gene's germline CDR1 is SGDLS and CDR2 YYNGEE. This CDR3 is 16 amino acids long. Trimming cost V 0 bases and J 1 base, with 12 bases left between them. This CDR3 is CASSVATAGRTDTQYF. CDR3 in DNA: TGTGCCAGCAGCGTAGCTACGGCGGGACGCACAGATACGCAGTATTTT.

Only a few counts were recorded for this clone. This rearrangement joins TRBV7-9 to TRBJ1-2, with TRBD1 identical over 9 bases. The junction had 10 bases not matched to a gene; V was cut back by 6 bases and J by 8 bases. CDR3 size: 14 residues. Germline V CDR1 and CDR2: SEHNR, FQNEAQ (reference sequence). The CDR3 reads CASSTEGTGQGYTF. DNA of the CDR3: TGTGCCAGCAGTACGGAGGGGACAGGGCAGGGCTACACCTTC.

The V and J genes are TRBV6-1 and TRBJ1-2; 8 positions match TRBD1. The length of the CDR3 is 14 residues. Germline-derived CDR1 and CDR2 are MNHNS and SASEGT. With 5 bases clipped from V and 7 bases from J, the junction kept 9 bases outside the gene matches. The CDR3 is CASSSSRGLGGYTF. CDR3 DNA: TGTGCCAGCAGTTCAAGCAGGGGGCTTGGTGGCTACACCTTC.

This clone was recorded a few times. Here the CDR3 reads CASSQNGDVYNEQFF. The CDR3 DNA reads as TGCGCCAGCAGCCAGAATGGCGATGTTTACAATGAGCAGTTCTTC. V usage is TRBV4-3 and J usage is TRBJ2-1; no clear D gene. The CDR3 extends over 15 amino acids. Germline CDR1 reads LGHNA; CDR2 reads YSLEER. Trimming took off 3 bases at V and 4 bases at J, with 13 bases between the two ends.

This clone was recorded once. CDR3 in amino acids: CASSLELAGFEQYF. As DNA, the CDR3 is TGTGCCAGCAGCTTAGAACTAGCGGGCTTCGAGCAGTACTTC. The rearrangement joins TRBV7-8 to TRBJ2-7, with 9 positions matching TRBD2. The CDR3 consists of 14 residues. Germline CDR1 is SGHVS and CDR2 is FQNEAQ. V was clipped by 1 base and J by 6 bases; unmatched bases: 4.

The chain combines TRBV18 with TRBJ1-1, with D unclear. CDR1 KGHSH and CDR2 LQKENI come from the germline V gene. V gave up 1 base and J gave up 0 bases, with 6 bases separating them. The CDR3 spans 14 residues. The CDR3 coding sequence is TGTGCCAGCTCACCACGCACCATGAACACTGAAGCTTTCTTT. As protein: CASSPRTMNTEAFF.

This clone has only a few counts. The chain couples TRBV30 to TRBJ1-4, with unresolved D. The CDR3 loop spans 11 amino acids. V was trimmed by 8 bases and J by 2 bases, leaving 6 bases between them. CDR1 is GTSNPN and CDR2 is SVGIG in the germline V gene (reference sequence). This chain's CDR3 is CALWTNEKLFF. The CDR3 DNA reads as TGTGCCCTGTGGACTAATGAAAAACTGTTTTTT. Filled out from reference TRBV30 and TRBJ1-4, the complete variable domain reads SQTIHQWPATLVQPVGSPLSLECTVEGTSNPNLYWYRQAAGRGLQLLFYSVGIGQISSEVPQNLSASRPQDRQFILSSKKLLLSDSGFYLCALWTNEKLFFGSGTQLSVL.

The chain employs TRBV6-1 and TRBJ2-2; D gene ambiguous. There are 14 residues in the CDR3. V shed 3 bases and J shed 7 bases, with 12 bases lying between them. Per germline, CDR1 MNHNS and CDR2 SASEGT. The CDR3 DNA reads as TGTGCCAGCAGTGAGATGTTGGAACTCGGGGAGCTGTTTTTT. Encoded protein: CASSEMLELGELFF.

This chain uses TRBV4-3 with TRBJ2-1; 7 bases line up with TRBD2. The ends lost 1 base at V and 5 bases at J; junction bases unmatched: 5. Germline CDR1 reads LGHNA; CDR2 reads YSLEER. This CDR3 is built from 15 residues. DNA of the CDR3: TGCGCCAGCAGCCAAGGTGGCCTAGCGGACAATGAGCAGTTCTTC. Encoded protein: CASSQGGLADNEQFF.

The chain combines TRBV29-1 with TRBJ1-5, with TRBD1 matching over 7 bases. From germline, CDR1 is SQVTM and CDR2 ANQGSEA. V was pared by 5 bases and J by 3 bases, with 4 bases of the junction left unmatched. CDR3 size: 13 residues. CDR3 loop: CSVTDRANQPQHF. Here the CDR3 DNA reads TGCAGCGTTACCGACAGGGCCAATCAGCCCCAGCATTTT.

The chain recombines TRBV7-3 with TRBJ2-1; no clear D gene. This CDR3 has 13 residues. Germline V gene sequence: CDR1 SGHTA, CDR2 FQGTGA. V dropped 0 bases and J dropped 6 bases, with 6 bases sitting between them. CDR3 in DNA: TGTGCCAGCAGCTTAACTAGCCTCAATGAGCAGTTCTTC. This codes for CASSLTSLNEQFF.

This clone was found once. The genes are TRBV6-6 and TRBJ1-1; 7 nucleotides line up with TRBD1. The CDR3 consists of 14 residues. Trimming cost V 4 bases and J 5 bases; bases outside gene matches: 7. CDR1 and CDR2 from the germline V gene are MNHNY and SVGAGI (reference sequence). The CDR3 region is CASSFSAGGTEAFF. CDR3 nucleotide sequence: TGTGCCAGCAGTTTTAGCGCAGGGGGTACTGAAGCTTTCTTT.

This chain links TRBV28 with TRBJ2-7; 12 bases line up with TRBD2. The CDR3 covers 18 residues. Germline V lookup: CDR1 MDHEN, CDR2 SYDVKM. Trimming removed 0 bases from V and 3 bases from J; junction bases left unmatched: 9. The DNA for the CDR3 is TGTGCCAGCAGTTTATGGACTAGCGGGAGTCGGGTAGGCTACGAGCAGTACTTC. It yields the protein CASSLWTSGSRVGYEQYF.

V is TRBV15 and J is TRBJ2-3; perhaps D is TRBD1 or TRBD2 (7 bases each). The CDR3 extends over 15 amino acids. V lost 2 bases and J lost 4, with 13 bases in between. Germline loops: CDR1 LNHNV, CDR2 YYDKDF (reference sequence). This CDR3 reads CATSRQGGMPDTQYF. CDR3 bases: TGTGCCACCAGCAGACAGGGGGGGATGCCAGATACGCAGTATTTT.

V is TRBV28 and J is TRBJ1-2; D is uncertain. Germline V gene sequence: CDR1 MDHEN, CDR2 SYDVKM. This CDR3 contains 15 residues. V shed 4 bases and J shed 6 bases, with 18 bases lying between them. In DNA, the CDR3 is TGTGCCAGCAGTTGGGTGGACCCAGGCCGGGATGGCTACACCTTC. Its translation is CASSWVDPGRDGYTF.